This T cell receptor beta chain stems from a study of early T cells in non-severe SARS-CoV-2 infection. Turning to the study itself: Sequencing of bulk RNA from unsorted whole blood was done, without chain pairing.

This clonotype was picked up one time. From the 5' RACE reads, TCRdb called clonotypes with MiXCR, one entry per CDR3 protein. The table records about 83,000 distinct CDR3 sequences, about 10% of them present only once. This CDR3 has 12 residues. Germline V gene data show CDR1 as SEHNR and CDR2 as FQNEAQ (reference sequence). V lost 10 bases and J lost 7; bases outside the gene matches: 2. The gene calls are TRBV7-9 and TRBJ1-6, with 9 positions matching TRBD1. Source: whole blood, taken at baseline. The source is an adult who was a healthcare worker with PCR-confirmed SARS-CoV-2 infection or an uninfected control (not recorded which). The CDR3 DNA follows: TGTGCCACGACAGGGGGAAATTCACCCCTCCACTTT. It yields the protein CATTGGNSPLHF.